A single sample gave rise to the 8 T cell receptor beta chains below, sequenced in a study of regulatory T cells in long-lasting Graves disease. The time point is: newly diagnosed GD, antithyroid drugs for less than 3 months. Extracted RNA from PBMCs served as the source of the TCR library. Assembly of TCR beta libraries relied on iRepertoire HTBI primers together with Arm-PCR of CDR3 regions. From the multiplex PCR reads, TCRdb called clonotypes with MiXCR, one entry per CDR3 protein. The sample yields around 400,000 distinct CDR3 sequences, 15% to 19% seen once. Sequencing used peripheral blood mononuclear cells (PBMCs), obtained at new diagnosis, from a patient treated with antithyroid drugs. Receptors were obtained from a female donor with Graves disease.

In its sample, this clonotype was seen many times. The V and J genes are TRBV6-1 and TRBJ1-2; 7 nucleotides match TRBD1. Looked up from germline, CDR1 is MNHNS and CDR2 is SASEGT. The CDR3 is 13 residues long. The ends lost 5 bases at V and 4 bases at J; junction bases unmatched: 4. CDR3 in DNA: TGTGCCAGCAGTCCAGGGGGGGGCTATGGCTACACCTTC. This sequence encodes CASSPGGGYGYTF.

This clonotype was found many times. The chain combines TRBV28 with TRBJ2-2, with D tentatively TRBD1 or TRBD2 (5 bases each). The CDR3 consists of 18 residues. Per the germline V gene, CDR1 is MDHEN and CDR2 is SYDVKM. The V end was cut by 2 bases, the J end by 2 bases, with 18 bases between. The CDR3 DNA is TGTGCCAGCAGTTTAATAGAGTGGGACGTCGGAAACACCGGGGAGCTGTTTTTT. As protein: CASSLIEWDVGNTGELFF.

In its sample, this clonotype was seen many times. DNA of the CDR3: TGTGCCAGCAGTTCCGGGTCGATCTACGAGCAGTACTTC. Its protein is CASSSGSIYEQYF. The chain recombines TRBV7-9 with TRBJ2-7; D remains unclear. The CDR3 is 13 amino acids. V lost 6 bases and J 3 bases, leaving 12 bases between the germline ends. The germline CDR1 and CDR2 sequences are SEHNR and FQNEAQ (reference sequence). The entire variable domain, with the rest obtained from reference TRBV7-9 and TRBJ2-7, is as follows: DTGVSQNPRHKITKRGQNVTFRCDPISEHNRLYWYRQTLGQGPEFLTYFQNEAQLEKSRLLSDRFSAERPKGSFSTLEIQRTEQGDSAMYLCASSSGSIYEQYFGPGTRLTVT.

This chain connects TRBV4-1 to TRBJ1-2; the D is unclear. The CDR3 has 13 residues. Trimming removed 0 bases at V and 4 bases at J, with 6 bases between. The germline V gene encodes CDR1 MGHRA and CDR2 YSYEKL. The CDR3 sequence is CASSQDRPYGYTF. CDR3 in DNA: TGCGCCAGCAGCCAAGACAGGCCCTATGGCTACACCTTC.

In this sample, this clonotype turned up many times. One junction end does not reproduce the germline sequence, and a read error may be involved. The genes are TRBV6-1 and TRBJ1-5; 7 nucleotides align to TRBD1. Per the germline V gene, CDR1 is MNHNS and CDR2 is SASEGT. The CDR3 sequence is 14 residues long. CDR3 sequence: CASRGQVSTQPQHF. CDR3 nucleotide sequence: TGTGCCAGCAGAGGACAGGTTAGCACTCAGCCCCAGCATTTT.

This clonotype was found many times. CDR3 bases: TGTGCCAGCAGCTCGAGCGTCCAGGCGCAGTACTTC. The encoded protein is CASSSSVQAQYF. This sequence joins TRBV7-2 and TRBJ2-7, with D unresolved. V lost 4 bases, J lost 9 bases, and 13 bases lay in between. CDR3 length: 12 residues. The germline V gene encodes CDR1 SGHTA and CDR2 FQGNSA.

The chain joins TRBV12-3 or TRBV12-4 to TRBJ2-1, with 15 bases that match TRBD2. CDR3 size: 14 residues. Trimming removed 7 bases from V and 6 bases from J; junction bases left unmatched: 1. The CDR3 protein is CASKGLAGGNEQFF. The CDR3 nucleotides are TGTGCCAGCAAGGGACTAGCGGGAGGCAATGAGCAGTTCTTC.

In this sample, this clonotype turned up many times. The chain links TRBV12-3 or TRBV12-4 to TRBJ2-2; TRBD2 aligns across 8 bases. The CDR3 length is 17 residues. V lost 1 base and J lost 1; bases outside the gene matches: 5. DNA of the CDR3: TGTGCCAGCAGTTTAGTGAGCGGGGGAATGAACACCGGGGAGCTGTTTTTT. Translated: CASSLVSGGMNTGELFF.